This T cell receptor beta chain was sequenced in a study of spatial heterogeneity in lung cancer. Turning to the study itself: Fewer alpha-chain than beta-chain sequences were consistently detected.

The germline gives CDR1 MDHEN, CDR2 SYDVKM. V was pared by 3 bases and J by 2 bases, with 23 bases between. The CDR3 sequence is 20 residues long. Each molecule of TCR cDNA was tagged with one unique molecular identifier. TCRdb used MiXCR to reprocess the 5' RACE reads, holding one entry per CDR3 protein. The sample has about 18,000 distinct CDR3 sequences; roughly 6.5% are singletons. Time point of the sample: sample taken at primary tumor resection. From tumor, nontumor lung or frozen PBMC, whole RNA was taken unsorted for sequencing. Study outcomes and limitations: How many expanded intratumoral alpha and beta TCRs were present tracked the tumor mutation count, which was a count of nonsynonymous mutations.

This clonotype was picked up many times. What it binds is unknown. Sample: lung tumor tissue, taken at surgery. The clonotype originates from a female donor with early-stage non-small cell lung cancer. The V and J genes are TRBV28 and TRBJ2-6; TRBD2 might be the D (5 bases). CDR3 DNA: TGTGCCAGCAGTTTTTTGGGTCCCCTTTCGGCGGGCCCTGGGGCCAACGTCCTGACTTTC. Translation: CASSFLGPLSAGPGANVLTF.